This TCR beta chain stems from a study of vaccination effects on CD4 cells after COVID-19. For the study at large: Post-vaccine specimens arrived a median 72 days past the second dose.

After expansion with viral peptide pools in the ViraFEST assay, antigen-specific CD4+ T cells were sequenced. CD4+ T cell isolation took place after less than 13 days of culture. Participants received two doses of either the BNT162b2 or mRNA-1273 vaccine. With 8.5 to 10 ug/ml peptides and around 9.6 IU/ml IL-2, roughly 2.1 million PBMC per well were cultured. Half the medium was swapped for IL-2 medium on days 3 and 7. Profiled with immunoSEQ multiplex PCR; TCRdb holds only in-frame clones, not every one. Of tens of thousands of clones in the sample, over 70% were seen once. Study outcomes and limitations: The study dataset contains few convalescent patients and includes no early post-infection timepoints.

About this clone: What it binds is unknown.

This sample comprised CD4+ T cells from PBMCs cultured with HCoV-229E spike peptides, obtained after COVID-19 vaccination. The sequence came from a human donor who received a COVID-19 vaccine.

CDR3 sequence reads: CSAGATDTQYF. CDR3 sequence (DNA): TGCAGTGCTGGGGCAACAGATACGCAGTATTTT. The chain joins TRBV20-1 to TRBJ2-3; D might be TRBD1 (5 bases). The CDR3 has 11 amino acids. The V gene lost 5 bases and the J gene lost 3 bases, with 6 bases spanning the gap. Germline V CDR1 and CDR2: DFQATT, SNEGSKA (reference sequence).